This T cell receptor beta chain came from a study of technical replicates of blood from a few donors. The repertoire was sequenced with immunoSEQ multiplex PCR; TCRdb's copy has only in-frame clones and lacks some. The repertoire holds nearly 90,000 clones, approximately 95% seen once, with around 0.3% in the top ten. This CDR3 has 15 amino acids. Germline CDR1 and CDR2: SEHNR and FQNEAQ (reference sequence). The ends were cut back, 7 bases at V and 1 base at J, with 17 bases in the middle. The receptor was isolated from a human donor in good health. The sequenced sample was T cells isolated from PBMCs. The chain is built from TRBV7-9 and TRBJ2-7; D might be TRBD2 (5 bases). This CDR3 reads CASTLGVTPSYEQYF. As DNA, the CDR3 is TGTGCCAGCACCCTCGGGGTCACACCTTCCTACGAGCAGTACTTC.